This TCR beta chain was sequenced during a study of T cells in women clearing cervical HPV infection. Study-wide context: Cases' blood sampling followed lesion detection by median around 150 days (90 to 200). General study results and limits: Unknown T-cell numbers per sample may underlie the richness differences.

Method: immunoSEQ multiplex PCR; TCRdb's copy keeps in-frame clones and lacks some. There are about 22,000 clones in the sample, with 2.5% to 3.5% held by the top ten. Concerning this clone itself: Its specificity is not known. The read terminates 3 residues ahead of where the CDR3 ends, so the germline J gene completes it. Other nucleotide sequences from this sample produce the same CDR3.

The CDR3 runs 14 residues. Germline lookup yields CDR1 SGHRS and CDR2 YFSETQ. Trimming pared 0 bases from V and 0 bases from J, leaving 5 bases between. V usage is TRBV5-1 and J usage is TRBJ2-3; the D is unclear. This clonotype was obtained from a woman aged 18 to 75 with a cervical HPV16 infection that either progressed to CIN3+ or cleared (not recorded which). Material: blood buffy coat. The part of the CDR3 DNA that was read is TGCGCCAGCAGCTTGGGCGGTAGCACAGATACG. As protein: CASSLGGSTDT. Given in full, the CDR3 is CASSLGGSTDTQYF.